The 19 T cell receptor beta chains presented below share a single source sample, sequenced in a study of CD8+CD57+ T cells in acquired aplastic anemia. Profiling of TCR beta VDJ combinations and CDR3 sequences used genomic DNA as template. TCRdb recomputed calls from the reads with MiXCR, one row per CDR3 protein. The data show hundreds of thousands of distinct CDR3 sequences, under 40% seen once. Sequencing involved patients with CD8+CD57+ cell expansion previously shown by flow cytometry. Sequenced input: sorted CD4+, CD8+, or CD8+CD57+ T cells (not recorded which) from PBMCs. Receptors originate from a human donor with aplastic anemia.

This clonotype was recorded many times. The genes are TRBV27 and TRBJ1-6; no reliable D call. The germline CDR1 and CDR2 sequences are MNHEY and SMNVEV (reference sequence). V was shortened by 3 bases and J by 10 bases, with 7 bases between the two germline ends. The CDR3 contains 12 residues. As DNA, the CDR3 is TGTGCCAGCAGTTTCACGGAATCACCCCTCCACTTT. Its protein is CASSFTESPLHF.

The table lists this clonotype with many counts. The chain links TRBV20-1 to TRBJ2-5; D gene unclear. The CDR3 is 12 residues long. Looked up from germline, CDR1 is DFQATT and CDR2 is SNEGSKA (reference sequence). V was trimmed by 1 base and J by 4 bases, leaving 7 bases between them. The CDR3 region is CSARVDPETQYF. CDR3 DNA sequence: TGCAGTGCTAGAGTAGATCCAGAGACCCAGTACTTC.

This sequence joins TRBV29-1 and TRBJ1-4, with 8 bases fitting TRBD1. V was clipped by 5 bases and J by 8 bases; unmatched bases: 4. This CDR3 region has 12 residues. The germline V gene has CDR1 SQVTM and CDR2 ANQGSEA. The CDR3 region is CSVTRTGEKLFF. The CDR3 DNA reads TGCAGCGTTACTAGGACAGGGGAAAAACTGTTTTTT.

This clonotype was seen a handful of times. A much more abundant neighbour one base away suggests this may be a read error. V gene TRBV7-8 combines with J gene TRBJ1-2; TRBD1 might be the D (6 bases). The CDR3 loop spans 14 amino acids. Germline CDR1 is SGHVS and CDR2 is FQNEAQ. CDR3 residues: CASSLLFRGDGCTF. In DNA form, the CDR3 reads TGTGCCAGCAGCTTACTCTTCAGGGGTGATGGCTGCACCTTC.

The chain links TRBV11-2 to TRBJ1-5, with D possibly being TRBD1 (6 bases). The CDR3 runs to 15 residues. Trimming shortened V by 5 bases and J by 4 bases, and 15 bases separated the two germline ends. CDR1 is SGHAT and CDR2 is FQNNGV in the germline V gene. DNA of the CDR3: TGTGCCAGCAGCCAAGGGGTGGGGGCGAATCAGCCCCAGCATTTT. It codes for CASSQGVGANQPQHF. Drawing the rest from reference TRBV11-2 and TRBJ1-5, the complete variable domain is EAGVAQSPRYKIIEKRQSVAFWCNPISGHATLYWYQQILGQGPKLLIQFQNNGVVDDSQLPKDRFSAERLKGVDSTLKIQPAKLEDSAVYLCASSQGVGANQPQHFGDGTRLSIL.

This clonotype was seen many times. The V gene is TRBV24-1, the J gene TRBJ2-1; D might be TRBD1 (5 bases). The CDR3 has 14 residues. The germline V gene encodes CDR1 KGHDR and CDR2 SFDVKD. Between the trimmed V and J ends, which lost 1 base and 5 bases, there was a span of 8 bases. This chain's CDR3 is CATSDLVGDNEQFF. The DNA for the CDR3 is TGTGCCACCAGTGATTTAGTAGGGGACAATGAGCAGTTCTTC.

The rearrangement links TRBV7-2 to TRBJ2-5, with D possibly TRBD1 on 5 matching bases. Germline V gene data show CDR1 as SGHTA and CDR2 as FQGNSA. The V end lost 4 bases, the J end lost 7 bases, and 13 bases lay between the germline ends. CDR3 length: 13 amino acids. CDR3 nucleotides: TGTGCCAGCAGCTCCGAGCAGGGCGGGACCCAGTACTTC. Protein product: CASSSEQGGTQYF.

This clonotype was picked up a small number of times. The J gene is TRBJ2-7, the V gene TRBV6-1, with unresolved D. The CDR3 has 11 amino acids. The V gene lost 10 bases and the J gene lost 1 base, with 8 bases spanning the gap. Germline lookup yields CDR1 MNHNS and CDR2 SASEGT. DNA for the CDR3: TGTGCCATCGGGTGGTCCTACGAGCAGTACTTC. It specifies CAIGWSYEQYF.

There are many counts of this clonotype. This chain links TRBV6-1 with TRBJ1-5; D is uncertain. The CDR3 length is 12 residues. CDR1 is MNHNS, CDR2 SASEGT, per germline. V lost 7 bases, J lost 4 bases, and 8 bases lay in between. The CDR3 nucleotides read TGTGCCAGCAACCATATGAATCAGCCCCAGCATTTT. The encoded protein is CASNHMNQPQHF.

The chain carries TRBV13 and TRBJ2-1; 13 nucleotides align to TRBD2. Trimming cost V 3 bases and J 9 bases; bases outside gene matches: 5. The CDR3 has 15 residues. Germline assignment: CDR1 PRHDT and CDR2 FYEKMQ (reference sequence). The CDR3 here is CASSFGLAGVVEQFF. The CDR3, as DNA: TGTGCCAGCAGCTTCGGACTAGCGGGAGTTGTTGAGCAGTTCTTC. Full variable domain (rest looked up from reference TRBV13 and TRBJ2-1): AAGVIQSPRHLIKEKRETATLKCYPIPRHDTVYWYQQGPGQDPQFLISFYEKMQSDKGSIPDRFSAQQFSDYHSELNMSSLELGDSALYFCASSFGLAGVVEQFFGPGTRLTVL.

Comment on this clonotype: One end of the junction is discordant with germline, which a read error may explain. The gene calls are TRBV9 and TRBJ1-2, with 7 nucleotides matching TRBD1. Per germline, CDR1 SGDLS and CDR2 YYNGEE. There are 14 residues in the CDR3. CDR3 residues: CASGVEAGGYGYTF. DNA of the CDR3: TGTGCCAGCGGCGTAGAGGCAGGGGGCTATGGCTACACCTTC.

The V and J genes are TRBV30 and TRBJ2-5; D is uncertain. Trimming cost V 1 base and J 3 bases, with 6 bases left between them. Germline CDR1 GTSNPN, CDR2 SVGIG (reference sequence). CDR3 length: 12 residues. The CDR3 loop reads CAWSETKETQYF. The CDR3 bases are TGTGCCTGGAGTGAGACCAAAGAGACCCAGTACTTC.

This clonotype was seen a handful of times. The chain has TRBV12-3 or TRBV12-4 and TRBJ1-3, with no clear D. V shed 8 bases and J shed 0 bases, with 14 bases lying between them. The CDR3 is 15 amino acids. CDR3 DNA sequence: TGTGCCAGCCTGTCGGCAGGCTCCTCTGGAAACACCATATATTTT. Translated, it gives CASLSAGSSGNTIYF.

This clonotype showed up just a few times. CDR3 residues: CSAVSGGASGNTIYF. DNA of the CDR3: TGCAGTGCAGTCTCGGGGGGCGCTTCTGGAAACACCATATATTTT. The chain links TRBV20-1 to TRBJ1-3; weak D call: TRBD1 (6 bases). There are 15 residues in the CDR3. Germline CDR1 and CDR2: DFQATT and SNEGSKA (reference sequence). V lost 6 bases, J lost 1 base, and 16 bases lay in between.

The chain recombines TRBV25-1 with TRBJ2-7, with 8 bases lining up with TRBD2. Germline lookup yields CDR1 MGHDK and CDR2 SYGVNS. J lost 6 bases, V lost 5 bases, and 6 bases had no gene match. The CDR3 consists of 13 residues. The CDR3 here is CASSFLAGGEQYF. The CDR3 DNA is TGTGCCAGCAGTTTTCTAGCGGGTGGCGAGCAGTACTTC.

The gene calls are TRBV20-1 and TRBJ2-7; D gene unclear. The CDR3 is 12 residues long. CDR1 and CDR2 (germline): DFQATT, SNEGSKA (reference sequence). V dropped 4 bases and J dropped 6 bases, with 13 bases sitting between them. For the CDR3, the DNA is TGCAGTGCTAAAGACTTTTTTGCCGAGCAGTACTTC. Its translation: CSAKDFFAEQYF.

This clonotype has only a few counts. The rearrangement links TRBV20-1 to TRBJ1-1; D remains unclear. The germline CDR1 and CDR2 sequences are DFQATT and SNEGSKA (reference sequence). The V gene lost 5 bases and the J gene lost 5 bases, with 6 bases spanning the gap. The CDR3 spans 10 residues. CDR3 bases: TGCAGTGCTTATAGGACTGAAGCTTTCTTT. It encodes CSAYRTEAFF.

The chain is built from TRBV24-1 and TRBJ2-5; 9 bases are shared with TRBD2. The CDR3 covers 17 residues. Germline V gene data show CDR1 as KGHDR and CDR2 as SFDVKD. Losses at the gene ends were 4 bases for V and 1 base for J; bases not matched to a gene: 9. CDR3 sequence: CATSDPTSGPSQETQYF. CDR3 sequence (DNA): TGTGCCACCAGTGACCCCACTAGCGGGCCGAGCCAAGAGACCCAGTACTTC.

The chain employs TRBV25-1 and TRBJ2-7; D unresolved. Trimming took off 4 bases at V and 2 bases at J, with 15 bases between the two ends. The CDR3 sequence is 15 residues long. CDR1 is MGHDK and CDR2 is SYGVNS in the germline V gene. The CDR3 loop is CASSGPEPLAYEQYF. CDR3 nucleotides: TGTGCCAGCAGTGGCCCGGAGCCCCTAGCCTACGAGCAGTACTTC.